This T cell receptor beta chain was retrieved from a study of regulatory T cells in long-lasting Graves disease. The wider study: Under 3 months of antithyroid drugs had been taken by newly diagnosed Graves' patients.

Study-wide points: Samples came from peripheral blood alone, without thyroid tissue.

Arm-PCR with iRepertoire HTBI primers amplified the CDR3 regions for these TCR beta libraries. TCRdb reprocessed the multiplex PCR reads via MiXCR and lists one record per CDR3 protein. This sample has over 500,000 distinct CDR3 sequences, with about 15% found just once. Trimming cost V 4 bases and J 7 bases, with 8 bases left between them. CDR1 LNHDA and CDR2 SQIVND come from the germline V gene (reference sequence). The CDR3 is 12 residues long. The time point here: newly diagnosed GD, antithyroid drugs for less than 3 months. The TCR library was prepared using RNA isolated from PBMCs. Tubes containing EDTA received around 9.9 milliliters of drawn peripheral blood. This clonotype was seen more than once but under ten times. Antigen specificity is unknown. This same sample was also part of a study on T cells in Graves' hyperthyroidism and ophthalmopathy. That work states: Blood held most thyroid clonotypes expanded above 0.001 frequency.

The sequence was obtained from a woman aged 25-40 years with Graves disease. The chain has TRBV19 and TRBJ1-5, with D uncertain. The sequences come from peripheral blood mononuclear cells (PBMCs), collected at new diagnosis, from a patient treated with antithyroid drugs. This CDR3 reads CASSSKLQPQHF. CDR3 in DNA: TGTGCCAGTAGTAGCAAATTGCAGCCCCAGCATTTT.